Listed below are T cell receptor beta chains from one sample, sequenced in a study of identical twins. MiXCR, applied by TCRdb to the 5' RACE reads, yields one record per CDR3 protein. The sample has approximately 350,000 distinct CDR3 sequences; about 12% are singletons. The same data also contributed to another study, on yellow fever vaccine responses in identical twins.

Sequencing was carried out using CD8+ T cells sorted from blood. These receptors originate from a woman aged 18-30 years in good health. CDR3s include the opening cysteine and the closing phenylalanine or tryptophan. D genes are given only for firm matches. Rows may omit the clone size; those that give it use once, few, many or a size class.

cdr3_nt: TGTGCCAGCAGCCAAGAGCTCGGGACTAGCGGGACAGATGAGCAGTTCTTC
cdr3_aa: CASSQELGTSGTDEQFF
cdr3_length: 17
d_call: TRBD2
clone_size: few
v_call: TRBV4-2
j_call: TRBJ2-1

cdr3_nt: TGTGCCAGCAGCTTAGTACTGCTGCCAGGGATGAATGAAAAACTGTTTTTT
cdr3_aa: CASSLVLLPGMNEKLFF
cdr3_length: 17
d_call: .
clone_size: .
v_call: TRBV7-9
j_call: TRBJ1-4

cdr3_nt: TGTGCCAGCAGTTTAGATGGGGGGAACGAGCAGTACTTC
cdr3_aa: CASSLDGGNEQYF
cdr3_length: 13
d_call: .
clone_size: .
v_call: TRBV28
j_call: TRBJ2-7

cdr3_nt: TGTGCCAGCAGTCACAGGGGCAATCAGCCCCAGCATTTT
cdr3_aa: CASSHRGNQPQHF
cdr3_length: 13
d_call: .
clone_size: many
v_call: TRBV12-3/TRBV12-4
j_call: TRBJ1-5

cdr3_nt: TGTGCCAGCAGGGGAGGGCGAGATGGCTACACCTTC
cdr3_aa: CASRGGRDGYTF
cdr3_length: 12
d_call: .
clone_size: few
v_call: TRBV27
j_call: TRBJ1-2

cdr3_nt: TGTGCCAGCAGCCAACCGGGACTAGCGGGAGGAGTAGGAGATACGCAGTATTTT
cdr3_aa: CASSQPGLAGGVGDTQYF
cdr3_length: 18
d_call: TRBD2
clone_size: few
v_call: TRBV3-1
j_call: TRBJ2-3

cdr3_nt: TGCGCCAGCAGTCCCGATTTATCACCAGGGGAGCTGTTTTTT
cdr3_aa: CASSPDLSPGELFF
cdr3_length: 14
d_call: .
clone_size: once
v_call: TRBV10-1
j_call: TRBJ2-2

cdr3_nt: TGTGCCAGCAGTCCGCGACTAGGACTGGATGAGCAGTTCTTC
cdr3_aa: CASSPRLGLDEQFF
cdr3_length: 14
d_call: .
clone_size: .
v_call: TRBV6-2/TRBV6-3
j_call: TRBJ2-1

cdr3_nt: TGCAGCGTTGAGTCAGCCAAGACCGGGGAGCTGTTTTTT
cdr3_aa: CSVESAKTGELFF
cdr3_length: 13
d_call: .
clone_size: .
v_call: TRBV29-1
j_call: TRBJ2-2

cdr3_nt: TGCGCCAGCAGCCGTACCGGGACTAGCGCCTACAATGAGCAGTTCTTC
cdr3_aa: CASSRTGTSAYNEQFF
cdr3_length: 16
d_call: TRBD2
clone_size: many
v_call: TRBV4-1
j_call: TRBJ2-1

cdr3_nt: TGTGCCAGCAGACCCTGTTGCGGACTCTCCTACGAGCAGTACTTC
cdr3_aa: CASRPCCGLSYEQYF
cdr3_length: 15
d_call: .
clone_size: .
v_call: TRBV28
j_call: TRBJ2-7

cdr3_nt: TGTGCTAGTGGTTCCTATAGCGGGAGGGCCGTAGATACGCAGTATTTT
cdr3_aa: CASGSYSGRAVDTQYF
cdr3_length: 16
d_call: TRBD2
clone_size: .
v_call: TRBV12-5
j_call: TRBJ2-3

cdr3_nt: TGTGCCATCAGTGTAACAGAGGGGACGGACTACAATGAGCAGTTCTTC
cdr3_aa: CAISVTEGTDYNEQFF
cdr3_length: 16
d_call: .
clone_size: .
v_call: TRBV10-3
j_call: TRBJ2-1

cdr3_nt: TGCGCCAGCAGCCAAGAGGATCCCAGGGGGTACGCAGATACGCAGTATTTT
cdr3_aa: CASSQEDPRGYADTQYF
cdr3_length: 17
d_call: TRBD1
clone_size: few
v_call: TRBV4-1
j_call: TRBJ2-3

cdr3_nt: TGTGCCAGTAGTATGGCTAGCGGTTACAATGAGCAGTTCTTC
cdr3_aa: CASSMASGYNEQFF
cdr3_length: 14
d_call: TRBD2
clone_size: .
v_call: TRBV19
j_call: TRBJ2-1

cdr3_nt: TGTGCCAGCAGCTGGGACGCACTAAGCTCCACAGATACGCAGTATTTT
cdr3_aa: CASSWDALSSTDTQYF
cdr3_length: 16
d_call: .
clone_size: .
v_call: TRBV7-9
j_call: TRBJ2-3

cdr3_nt: TGTGCCAGCAGCGTAGCCGGGACTACACAAGAGACCCAGTACTTC
cdr3_aa: CASSVAGTTQETQYF
cdr3_length: 15
d_call: TRBD2
clone_size: .
v_call: TRBV9
j_call: TRBJ2-5

cdr3_nt: TGTGCCAGCAGCTTAGCCTCATTAGTGCAGGGGGGTATCGAGCAGTACTTC
cdr3_aa: CASSLASLVQGGIEQYF
cdr3_length: 17
d_call: .
clone_size: .
v_call: TRBV7-6
j_call: TRBJ2-7

cdr3_nt: TGTGCCAGCAGCCAAGAATCTATTGGAGGCGACGAGCAGTACTTC
cdr3_aa: CASSQESIGGDEQYF
cdr3_length: 15
d_call: .
clone_size: many
v_call: TRBV3-1
j_call: TRBJ2-7

cdr3_nt: TGTGCCAGCAGTCCACCCCCCGAGACTAGCGGGATGGAGACCCAGTACTTC
cdr3_aa: CASSPPPETSGMETQYF
cdr3_length: 17
d_call: TRBD2
clone_size: few
v_call: TRBV28
j_call: TRBJ2-5

cdr3_nt: TGCAGTGCTACCGGGGGGACTAGCGGGAGTAATGAGCAGTTCTTC
cdr3_aa: CSATGGTSGSNEQFF
cdr3_length: 15
d_call: TRBD2
clone_size: .
v_call: TRBV20-1
j_call: TRBJ2-1

cdr3_nt: TGTGCCAGCAGCGGCACTAGCGGGAGGGCCTGGGAGACCCAGTACTTC
cdr3_aa: CASSGTSGRAWETQYF
cdr3_length: 16
d_call: TRBD2
clone_size: .
v_call: TRBV11-2
j_call: TRBJ2-5

cdr3_nt: TGCGCCAGCAGCTTCGGACAGGCCCTTGGAAAGAACACTGAAGCTTTCTTT
cdr3_aa: CASSFGQALGKNTEAFF
cdr3_length: 17
d_call: TRBD1
clone_size: .
v_call: TRBV5-1
j_call: TRBJ1-1

cdr3_nt: TGCAGTGCTAGAAACGTTGGTGAGCAGTTCTTC
cdr3_aa: CSARNVGEQFF
cdr3_length: 11
d_call: .
clone_size: .
v_call: TRBV20-1
j_call: TRBJ2-1

cdr3_nt: TGTGCCAGCAGCCAAGCAGCGGGAGACCTTTGGATCGAGCAGTACTTC
cdr3_aa: CASSQAAGDLWIEQYF
cdr3_length: 16
d_call: TRBD2
clone_size: .
v_call: TRBV7-2
j_call: TRBJ2-7

cdr3_nt: TGTGCCAGCAGCTTAGTTTCAGGGGCTTACAATGAGCAGTTCTTC
cdr3_aa: CASSLVSGAYNEQFF
cdr3_length: 15
d_call: .
clone_size: few
v_call: TRBV7-9
j_call: TRBJ2-1

cdr3_nt: TGCAGTGCAGAGCCCTGGGGGCTAGCGGGCCAAGAGACCCAGTACTTC
cdr3_aa: CSAEPWGLAGQETQYF
cdr3_length: 16
d_call: TRBD2
clone_size: few
v_call: TRBV20-1
j_call: TRBJ2-5

cdr3_nt: TGTGCCAGCAGTAGCTACAGGGTGTCTTCGCGAGGTAATGAGCAGTTCTTC
cdr3_aa: CASSSYRVSSRGNEQFF
cdr3_length: 17
d_call: .
clone_size: many
v_call: TRBV12-3/TRBV12-4
j_call: TRBJ2-1

cdr3_nt: TGCAGTGCTCGGGACAGGGAAATCGTTTGGCACTTC
cdr3_aa: CSARDREIVWHF
cdr3_length: 12
d_call: TRBD1
clone_size: many
v_call: TRBV20-1
j_call: TRBJ1-2

cdr3_nt: TGTGCCAGCAGTTCCGGACAGGGCCGATGGGGCTACACCTTC
cdr3_aa: CASSSGQGRWGYTF
cdr3_length: 14
d_call: TRBD1
clone_size: few
v_call: TRBV28
j_call: TRBJ1-2

cdr3_nt: TGTGCCAGCAGTTTTCAAAGGCTGAACACTGAAGCTTTCTTT
cdr3_aa: CASSFQRLNTEAFF
cdr3_length: 14
d_call: .
clone_size: .
v_call: TRBV28
j_call: TRBJ1-1

cdr3_nt: TGTGCCAGCACCCAGGGTGGGTCCTACAATGAGCAGTTCTTC
cdr3_aa: CASTQGGSYNEQFF
cdr3_length: 14
d_call: .
clone_size: .
v_call: TRBV7-6
j_call: TRBJ2-1

cdr3_nt: TGTGCCAGCAGCGATACCGGGACTACCAAGGAGGAGACCCAGTACTTC
cdr3_aa: CASSDTGTTKEETQYF
cdr3_length: 16
d_call: TRBD2
clone_size: few
v_call: TRBV7-9
j_call: TRBJ2-5